The 14 T cell receptor beta chains presented below share a single source sample, sequenced in a study of technical replicates of blood from several donors. The data were produced by immunoSEQ multiplex PCR, yet TCRdb's version contains in-frame clones alone and is incomplete. The sample contains some 87,000 clones, about 96% of which appear only once. Sequenced material: T cells isolated from PBMCs. The receptors stem from a human donor in good health.

The chain combines TRBV4-1 with TRBJ2-1, with a possible D match to TRBD1 (6 bases). Germline V gene sequence: CDR1 MGHRA, CDR2 YSYEKL. Trimming removed 3 bases at V and 7 bases at J, with 13 bases between. The CDR3 totals 14 residues. The CDR3 bases are TGCGCCAGCAGCCACTTGCGCACAGGGAATGAGCAGTTCTTC. Residues: CASSHLRTGNEQFF.

This chain joins TRBV28 and TRBJ2-7, with D perhaps TRBD1 (5 bases). CDR1 is MDHEN, CDR2 SYDVKM, per germline. Deletions cut 0 bases from V and 0 bases from J, with 6 bases between. The CDR3 is 14 amino acids. DNA for the CDR3: TGTGCCAGCAGTTTATGGACAGCCTCCTACGAGCAGTACTTC. Translation gives CASSLWTASYEQYF.

The chain uses TRBV11-2 and TRBJ2-5, with TRBD2 identical over 7 bases. This CDR3 is 16 amino acids long. V shed 4 bases, J shed 1 base, and the junction held 9 bases outside the gene matches. Germline assignment: CDR1 SGHAT and CDR2 FQNNGV. The CDR3 DNA is TGTGCCAGCAGCTCCCTAAGTGGCGGGGGCCAAGAGACCCAGTACTTC. It yields the protein CASSSLSGGGQETQYF.

This sequence joins TRBV30 and TRBJ2-2; TRBD1 might be the D (5 bases). The V end lost 4 bases, the J end lost 6 bases, and 9 bases lay between the germline ends. Per germline, CDR1 GTSNPN and CDR2 SVGIG (reference sequence). There are 12 residues in the CDR3. DNA of the CDR3: TGTGCCTGGATGAGGACATCCGGGGAGCTGTTTTTT. Translating gives CAWMRTSGELFF.

V usage is TRBV7-8 and J usage is TRBJ1-4; 9 bases align to TRBD1. CDR1 and CDR2 from the germline V gene are SGHVS and FQNEAQ. The trim removed 2 bases at V and 2 bases at J, leaving 9 bases unmatched. This CDR3 has 18 residues. CDR3 sequence (DNA): TGTGCCAGCAGCTTACCCACGGGACAGGGTATGACTAATGAAAAACTGTTTTTT. It encodes CASSLPTGQGMTNEKLFF.

V and J are TRBV7-3 and TRBJ1-2; 9 bases match TRBD1. The length of the CDR3 is 13 residues. After removal of 5 bases from V and 8 bases from J, the junction contained 6 bases not matched to a gene. Germline lookup yields CDR1 SGHTA and CDR2 FQGTGA. DNA of the CDR3: TGTGCCAGCAGCCGGGACAGGGCCGGAGGCTACACCTTC. This gives the protein CASSRDRAGGYTF.

For this clone: The junction departs from germline at one end; a sequencing error may be responsible. As DNA, the CDR3 is TGTGCCAGCAACTTAAACCCCGGGGGTGGGTACGAGCAGTACTTC. As protein: CASNLNPGGGYEQYF. The rearrangement joins TRBV7-9 to TRBJ2-7, with D perhaps TRBD2 (6 bases). Germline V CDR1 and CDR2: SEHNR, FQNEAQ (reference sequence). The CDR3 runs 15 residues.

The rearrangement joins TRBV30 to TRBJ2-3; unclear D gene. The V gene's germline CDR1 is GTSNPN and CDR2 SVGIG (reference sequence). CDR3 length equals 16 residues. Trimming cost V 0 bases and J 2 bases, with 15 bases left between them. The CDR3 reads CAWSVGAGGSTDTQYF. The CDR3 bases are TGTGCCTGGAGTGTAGGTGCCGGCGGCTCCACAGATACGCAGTATTTT.

The V gene is TRBV10-3, the J gene TRBJ2-1; D gene ambiguous. V lost 2 bases and J 8 bases, leaving 13 bases between the germline ends. The CDR3 length is 14 residues. Looked up from germline, CDR1 is ENHRY and CDR2 is SYGVKD. CDR3 in DNA: TGTGCCATCAGTGAGGGAGTCGAAATGGATGAGCAGTTCTTC. Protein sequence: CAISEGVEMDEQFF.

The chain uses TRBV28 and TRBJ1-2; 10 bases match TRBD1. V lost 5 bases, J lost 0 bases, and 18 bases stayed unmatched. This CDR3 spans 20 amino acids. Per germline, CDR1 MDHEN and CDR2 SYDVKM. The CDR3 DNA reads as TGTGCCAGCAGTACCTCCGGGACAGGGGAAAAGCGGCTAGCTAACTATGGCTACACCTTC. Amino acids: CASSTSGTGEKRLANYGYTF.

This chain joins TRBV9 and TRBJ2-3; 10 nucleotides match TRBD1. The V segment lost 3 bases and the J segment 3 bases; nucleotides outside the gene matches: 1. CDR3 size: 14 residues. The V gene's germline CDR1 is SGDLS and CDR2 YYNGEE. DNA of the CDR3: TGTGCCAGCAGCGGGACAGGGGGGACAGATACGCAGTATTTT. Protein: CASSGTGGTDTQYF.

CDR3 in amino acids: CASSLTWSGQPQHF. CDR3 nucleotide sequence: TGTGCCAGCAGCTTAACTTGGTCCGGTCAGCCCCAGCATTTT. This sequence joins TRBV7-9 and TRBJ1-5; no definite D call. Trimming removed 2 bases at V and 6 bases at J, with 11 bases between. Germline CDR1 is SEHNR and CDR2 is FQNEAQ (reference sequence). The CDR3 extends over 14 amino acids.

The chain joins TRBV4-1 to TRBJ1-4; possibly TRBD1 for D (5 bases). Germline loops: CDR1 MGHRA, CDR2 YSYEKL. CDR3 size: 15 residues. Trimming removed 2 bases at V and 0 bases at J, with 7 bases between. The CDR3 DNA reads as TGCGCCAGCAGCCAACGGGGGACAACTAATGAAAAACTGTTTTTT. Its translation: CASSQRGTTNEKLFF.

The V and J genes are TRBV6-5 and TRBJ1-2, with D perhaps matching TRBD1 (5 bases). The V and J ends lost 4 bases and 0 bases respectively, with 9 bases between them. The CDR3 length is 14 residues. Per germline, CDR1 MNHEY and CDR2 SVGAGI. The CDR3 DNA is TGTGCCAGCAGTTTATCAGGGTCTAACTATGGCTACACCTTC. Translated, it gives CASSLSGSNYGYTF.